This TCR beta chain was captured by sequencing in a study of Ad26.COV2.S vaccination and SARS-CoV-2 variants. About the research overall: COV1001, an Ad26.COV2.S trial, supplied this vaccine-arm donor. Intramuscularly, Ad26.COV2.S was given either once or twice, 56 days apart.

The CDR3 is 14 residues long. Germline CDR1 reads LNHDA; CDR2 reads SQIVND (reference sequence). With 6 bases clipped from V and 4 bases from J, the junction kept 7 bases outside the gene matches. Sequenced by immunoSEQ multiplex PCR; TCRdb stores in-frame clones only, minus some. The table lists around 340,000 clones, 70% to 90% of them singletons, with about 10% in the top ten. Regarding treatment: around 19 received Ad26.COV2.S at low or high dose, single or two shots; five or six received placebo; per-sample allocation not given. Following the first vaccine or placebo injection, samples were taken on day 63. Broader study findings: Vaccinated and placebo-treated recipients had similar non-spike TCR breadth.

In regard to this clone: Its antigen remains unknown.

The rearrangement links TRBV19 to TRBJ2-7; 9 bases match TRBD1. The specimen was peripheral blood, collected in a trial of Ad26.COV2.S vaccine versus placebo. The clonotype originates from a person between 18 and 65 years old who received the Ad26.COV2.S COVID-19 vaccine or a placebo. The CDR3 sequence is CASSPDRGLYEQYF. The CDR3 DNA reads as TGTGCCAGTAGCCCGGACAGGGGTTTATACGAGCAGTACTTC.